This T cell receptor (beta chain) was sequenced in a study of shared clonotypes between healthy human individuals. Some clones are missing from TCRdb's copy, which holds only in-frame ones; the method was immunoSEQ multiplex PCR. The sample contains about 96,000 clones, 68% of which appear only once. V lost 5 bases to trimming and J lost 10 bases, with 18 bases between them. Germline CDR1 is WNHNN and CDR2 is SYGVQD (reference sequence). CDR3 length equals 14 residues. This clone was observed at least ten times. Antigen specificity is unknown. CD8 memory pooled CD45RO+ cells and CCR7-negative CD45RA+ TemRA cells. Broader study findings: Among several donors, roughly 5% of naive CD4 clonotypes were found in common. Sample collection involved blood only; tissue repertoires are likely different. The study's rarefaction showed incomplete sorted-subset sequencing despite large depth.

The V and J genes are TRBV10-1 and TRBJ2-1; TRBD1 is a possible D gene (5 bases). Specimen: memory CD8+ T cells sorted from blood. Described subset: CD45RO+ cells pooled with CCR7-negative TemRA cells. This TCR was sampled from a man between 25 and 39 years old in good health. The CDR3 region has the DNA TGCGCCAGCAGTAAGGACACCTCAGATCGCGAGCAGTTCTTC. Translating gives CASSKDTSDREQFF.